This T cell receptor beta chain originates from a study of cytomegalovirus exposure and HLA in healthy donors. Overall study findings and caveats: Presence/absence analyses took donor sequencing depth as roughly uniform. Sequencing had likely introduced a cluster of highly shared sequence variants as an artifact.

The PCR was carried out with 60 Vbeta primers and 13 Jbeta primers. Clones were sequenced by immunoSEQ multiplex PCR, and TCRdb holds only the in-frame ones, with some missing. The data show 100,000 to 150,000 clones, roughly four fifths seen once. A word on this clone: Its antigen is still unknown.

The CDR3 extends over 15 amino acids. V was clipped by 4 bases and J by 8 bases; unmatched bases: 10. Germline CDR1 SGHTA, CDR2 FQGNSA. V is TRBV7-2 and J is TRBJ1-2; 10 nucleotides line up with TRBD1. Sequenced sample: PBMCs. The receptor's source is a woman in her 50s in good health and CMV-seronegative. CDR3 sequence reads: CASSWDRGMSGGYTF. The CDR3 DNA is TGTGCCAGCAGCTGGGACAGGGGTATGTCCGGGGGCTACACCTTC.